Sequencing of this T cell receptor beta chain was carried out in a study of blood T cell repertoires in COVID-19. Study-wide context: Whether acute or convalescent, the COVID-19 samples came from the United States, Italy and Spain. Nucleic acid was either cDNA or gDNA, and it came from T cells, B-cell-depleted T cells, or PBMCs.

Original processing methods: Using reference gene primer amplification, nucleated cell counts were estimated. TCRdb's copy holds only in-frame clones and misses some; the assay was immunoSEQ multiplex PCR. The D gene and trimming were derived from the DNA, and the V and J assignments and clone size from that table. This table holds fewer than 250,000 clones, less than 90% found once. The germline CDR1 and CDR2 sequences are SGHKS and YYEKEE (reference sequence). CDR3 length: 15 amino acids. Unmatched junction bases numbered 8, after V lost 4 bases and J lost 2 bases. The clonotype originates from a man aged 30 to 39 with acute or convalescent COVID-19. The material sequenced was peripheral blood. The chain joins TRBV5-5 to TRBJ1-1; TRBD1 matches at 7 bases. The CDR3 DNA sequence: TGTGCCAGCAGCCCTATAGGGGGCATCAACACTGAAGCTTTCTTT. Translation gives CASSPIGGINTEAFF.